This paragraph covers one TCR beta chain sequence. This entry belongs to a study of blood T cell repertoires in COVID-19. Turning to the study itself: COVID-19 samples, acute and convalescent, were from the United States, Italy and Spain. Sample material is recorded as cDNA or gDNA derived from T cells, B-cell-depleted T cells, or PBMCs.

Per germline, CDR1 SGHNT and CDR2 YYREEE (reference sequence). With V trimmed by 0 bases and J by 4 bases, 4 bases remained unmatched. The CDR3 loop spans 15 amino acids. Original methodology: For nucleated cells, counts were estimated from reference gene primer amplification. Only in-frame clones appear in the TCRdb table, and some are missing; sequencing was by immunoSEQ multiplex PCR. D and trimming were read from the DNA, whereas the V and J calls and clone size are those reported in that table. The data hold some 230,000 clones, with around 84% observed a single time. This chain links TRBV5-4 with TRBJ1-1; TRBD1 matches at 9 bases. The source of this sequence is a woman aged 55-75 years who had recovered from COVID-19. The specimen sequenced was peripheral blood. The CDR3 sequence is CASSLAGQGLTEAFF. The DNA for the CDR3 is TGTGCCAGCAGCTTGGCGGGACAGGGTCTCACTGAAGCTTTCTTT.